These 5 T cell receptor beta chains were sequenced from one sample in a study of shared clonotypes between healthy human individuals. The repertoire was sequenced with immunoSEQ multiplex PCR; TCRdb's copy has only in-frame clones and lacks some. The sample contains some 1 million clones, approximately 72% of which appear only once. The sample was memory CD4+ T cells sorted from blood. The subset: CD45RA-negative fraction. Source of these receptors: a man aged 18 to 35 in good health.

The chain joins TRBV10-3 to TRBJ2-1; D call uncertain. V lost 10 bases, J lost 8 bases, and 12 bases lay in between. CDR1 ENHRY and CDR2 SYGVKD come from the germline V gene. The length of the CDR3 is 11 residues. The chain's CDR3 is CATSPEYEQFF. The CDR3 coding sequence is TGTGCCACCTCCCCCGAGTATGAGCAGTTCTTC.

V and J are TRBV11-2 and TRBJ2-7; D remains ambiguous. Trimming took 5 bases from V and 10 from J, leaving 12 bases between them. The CDR3 totals 11 residues. Germline values: CDR1 SGHAT, CDR2 FQNNGV. In DNA, the CDR3 is TGTGCCAGCAGCCTTAGAGAGTCTCAGTACTTC. It codes for CASSLRESQYF.

The chain is built from TRBV28 and TRBJ2-7; 9 bases fit TRBD1. Germline-derived CDR1 and CDR2 are MDHEN and SYDVKM. The CDR3 loop spans 14 amino acids. The V and J ends lost 6 bases and 6 bases, in that order; junction bases with no gene match: 9. CDR3 sequence (DNA): TGTGCCAGCAGGTTCGACAGGGGGATCGCCGAGCAGTACTTC. Its protein is CASRFDRGIAEQYF.

DNA of the CDR3: TGTGCCAGCACGGGAATAGTGAACACCGGGGAGCTGTTTTTT. This translates into CASTGIVNTGELFF. The chain combines TRBV6-5 with TRBJ2-2; D is perhaps TRBD2 (5 bases). CDR3 length: 14 residues. V was cut by 7 bases and J by 1 base, with 10 bases left in between. Germline CDR1 MNHEY, CDR2 SVGAGI.

The sample holds a few counts of this clone. The genes are TRBV30 and TRBJ2-1; 11 nucleotides agree with TRBD2. This CDR3 comprises 17 residues. Trimming took 8 bases from V and 5 from J; bases not matched to a gene: 17. Germline loops: CDR1 GTSNPN, CDR2 SVGIG (reference sequence). CDR3 bases: TGTGCCCCCGAAAGGGGACTAGCGGAAACCCGGCACAATGAGCAGTTCTTC. Translation gives CAPERGLAETRHNEQFF.